This entry lists 7 T cell receptor beta chains sequenced from one sample in a study of blood T cell repertoires in COVID-19. Assay used: immunoSEQ multiplex PCR; TCRdb lists only in-frame clones, some missing. The sample lists under 350,000 clones, roughly 85% seen once, with 9.5% to 12% in the top ten. Sequences were obtained from peripheral blood. The receptors shown here come from a woman in her 70s with acute or convalescent COVID-19.

The chain has TRBV9 and TRBJ2-2; a weak D match, TRBD1 (5 bases). Germline V gene data show CDR1 as SGDLS and CDR2 as YYNGEE. V lost 1 base and J lost 3, with 7 bases in between. CDR3 length: 14 amino acids. For the CDR3, the DNA is TGTGCCAGCAGCGTACGCAGGGACACCGGGGAGCTGTTTTTT. It codes for CASSVRRDTGELFF.

The chain recombines TRBV11-2 with TRBJ1-1, with D possibly TRBD1 on 6 matching bases. The germline V and J ends were trimmed by 6 bases and 7 bases, with 12 bases remaining between them. Per the germline V gene, CDR1 is SGHAT and CDR2 is FQNNGV. The CDR3 has 12 amino acids. For the CDR3, the DNA is TGTGCCAGCAGTCCAGGGGAGAATGAAGCTTTCTTT. Translation gives CASSPGENEAFF. Full variable domain (outside the CDR3, taken from reference TRBV11-2 and TRBJ1-1): EAGVAQSPRYKIIEKRQSVAFWCNPISGHATLYWYQQILGQGPKLLIQFQNNGVVDDSQLPKDRFSAERLKGVDSTLKIQPAKLEDSAVYLCASSPGENEAFFGQGTRLTVV.

The chain joins TRBV6-6 to TRBJ1-3; D possibly corresponds to TRBD1 (5 bases). The CDR3 length is 15 residues. Trimming cost V 2 bases and J 4 bases, with 12 bases left between them. Germline V CDR1 and CDR2: MNHNY, SVGAGI (reference sequence). The CDR3 DNA is TGTGCCAGCAGTTACCCAGGGCTAAGCGGAAACACCATATATTTT. Translated, it gives CASSYPGLSGNTIYF.

The rearrangement links TRBV27 to TRBJ2-5; D not resolved. CDR3 length equals 16 residues. V lost 0 bases, J lost 1 base, and 12 bases lay in between. Germline-derived CDR1 and CDR2 are MNHEY and SMNVEV (reference sequence). The CDR3 nucleotides are TGTGCCAGCAGTTTATCATTCGTCCCGGGCCAAGAGACCCAGTACTTC. It specifies CASSLSFVPGQETQYF.

The CDR3 region has the DNA TGTGCCAGCAGCTTCCGAACAGGCCTTAATGAAAAACTGTTTTTT. Residues: CASSFRTGLNEKLFF. This chain connects TRBV5-6 to TRBJ1-4; a weak D match, TRBD1 (5 bases). CDR1 is SGHDT and CDR2 is YYEEEE in the germline V gene. The CDR3 contains 15 residues. Deletions cut 2 bases from V and 4 bases from J, with 12 bases between.

The chain combines TRBV5-5 with TRBJ1-2, with 10 bases identical to TRBD1. Trimming cost V 1 base and J 5 bases; bases outside gene matches: 5. CDR3 length: 15 amino acids. Germline CDR1 SGHKS, CDR2 YYEKEE (reference sequence). For the CDR3, the DNA is TGTGCCAGCAGCTTGAGTGGGACAGGGGATTATGGCTACACCTTC. Residues: CASSLSGTGDYGYTF.

This chain uses TRBV6-5 with TRBJ2-1; 12 nucleotides agree with TRBD2. Unmatched junction bases numbered 3, after V lost 5 bases and J lost 4 bases. Germline V CDR1 and CDR2: MNHEY, SVGAGI. This CDR3 has 15 residues. CDR3 DNA: TGTGCCAGCAGTCTGACTAGCGGGGGTTACAATGAGCAGTTCTTC. Translated: CASSLTSGGYNEQFF.